The rows below give T cell receptor beta chains drawn from one sample of a study of shared clonotypes between healthy human individuals. Measured with immunoSEQ multiplex PCR; TCRdb has only the in-frame clones, and not every one. The sample lists approximately 2,200,000 clones; about 92% were seen once. Sequenced input: naive CD8+ T cells from PBMCs. All receptors come from a man between 18 and 29 years old in good health. Some clones in this sample may be carry-over from other donors' samples. The CDR3 runs from the conserved cysteine through the conserved F or W. The D gene is left open where the match is weak.

CDR3 protein: CAWDSTGGDEQYF
CDR3 DNA: TGTGCCTGGGACTCGACAGGGGGCGACGAGCAGTACTTC
V gene: TRBV30
D gene: TRBD1
J gene: TRBJ2-7

CDR3 protein: CASSLNSPAEAFF
CDR3 DNA: TGTGCCAGCAGCTTGAATTCGCCAGCTGAAGCTTTCTTT
V gene: TRBV5-6
D gene: NA
J gene: TRBJ1-1

CDR3 protein: CASSHRASYEQYF
CDR3 DNA: TGTGCCAGCAGCCATCGGGCTTCCTACGAGCAGTACTTC
V gene: TRBV14
D gene: NA
J gene: TRBJ2-7

CDR3 protein: CASSPSPSGVEAFF
CDR3 DNA: TGTGCCAGCAGCCCTAGCCCCTCAGGGGTCGAAGCTTTCTTT
V gene: TRBV7-8
D gene: NA
J gene: TRBJ1-1

CDR3 protein: CASSPRTSGMLAEQYF
CDR3 DNA: TGTGCCAGCAGCCCTAGGACTAGCGGGATGCTGGCTGAGCAGTACTTC
V gene: TRBV9
D gene: TRBD2
J gene: TRBJ2-7

CDR3 protein: CASSPPGIVSQYEQYF
CDR3 DNA: TGTGCCAGCAGCCCCCCGGGTATAGTTTCTCAATACGAGCAGTACTTC
V gene: TRBV7-8
D gene: NA
J gene: TRBJ2-7

CDR3 protein: CASTYRGPSYNEQFF
CDR3 DNA: TGTGCCAGCACCTACAGGGGACCTTCCTACAATGAGCAGTTCTTC
V gene: TRBV28
D gene: TRBD1
J gene: TRBJ2-1

CDR3 protein: CASINLRDSPYEQYF
CDR3 DNA: TGTGCCAGCATTAATCTTCGGGACTCTCCATACGAGCAGTACTTC
V gene: TRBV6-1
D gene: NA
J gene: TRBJ2-7

CDR3 protein: CASTAGDNEQFF
CDR3 DNA: TGTGCCAGCACGGCGGGGGACAATGAGCAGTTCTTC
V gene: TRBV6-6
D gene: TRBD2
J gene: TRBJ2-1

CDR3 protein: CASSFSQLPMNRSRDTQYF
CDR3 DNA: TGTGCCAGCAGTTTTAGTCAGCTCCCGATGAACCGATCTCGTGATACGCAGTATTTT
V gene: TRBV27
D gene: NA
J gene: TRBJ2-3

CDR3 protein: CASSLVGGYAVHRGWEQYF
CDR3 DNA: TGTGCCAGCAGCTTAGTGGGGGGCTACGCCGTCCACAGAGGGTGGGAGCAGTACTTC
V gene: TRBV11-2
D gene: NA
J gene: TRBJ2-7

CDR3 protein: CASSSLTGTYNEQFF
CDR3 DNA: TGTGCCAGCAGCTCTTTGACAGGGACCTACAATGAGCAGTTCTTC
V gene: TRBV5-4
D gene: TRBD1
J gene: TRBJ2-1

CDR3 protein: CASTLAPGSSYEQYF
CDR3 DNA: TGTGCCAGCACCTTAGCACCGGGTAGCTCCTACGAGCAGTACTTC
V gene: TRBV27
D gene: NA
J gene: TRBJ2-7